These 25 T cell receptor beta chains came from one sample sequenced in a study of cytomegalovirus exposure and HLA in healthy donors. Amplification used 60 Vbeta primers and 13 Jbeta primers. Using immunoSEQ multiplex PCR, the repertoire was profiled, and TCRdb retains in-frame clones only, with some absent. The sample yields about 78,000 clones, roughly 63% seen once. Sequencing was performed on PBMCs. The source is a man younger than 40 in good health and CMV-seropositive.

This clone was observed a few times. The rearrangement joins TRBV7-2 to TRBJ1-5; D is perhaps TRBD1 (6 bases). Germline V CDR1 and CDR2: SGHTA, FQGNSA. The CDR3 has 14 amino acids. V dropped 1 base and J dropped 6 bases, with 10 bases sitting between them. CDR3 nucleotides: TGTGCCAGCAGCTTAGAACAGGGTATTCAGCCCCAGCATTTT. Amino acids: CASSLEQGIQPQHF.

With respect to this clone: The CDR3 ends on some other residue instead of the conserved phenylalanine or tryptophan, so this is likely a read error. The chain is built from TRBV7-3 and TRBJ1-2, with a tentative D call TRBD1 (5 bases). V lost 4 bases and J 4 bases, leaving 16 bases between the germline ends. Germline lookup yields CDR1 SGHTA and CDR2 FQGTGA. CDR3 length: 15 residues. Here the CDR3 DNA reads TGTGCCAGCAGCTCCCAAAGCGACAGTCCCTATGGCTACACCTCC. This gives the protein CASSSQSDSPYGYTS.

This sequence joins TRBV4-2 and TRBJ1-2, with TRBD1 matching over 12 bases. CDR3 length: 16 amino acids. V dropped 5 bases and J dropped 8; count of bases not matched to a gene: 12. Germline V gives CDR1 LGHNA, CDR2 YNFKEQ. The CDR3, as DNA: TGTGCCAGCAGCAACCGGGACAGGGGGCGCTTGGGCGGCTACACCTTC. Its translation: CASSNRDRGRLGGYTF.

In its sample, this clone was seen a few times. The V gene is TRBV10-1, the J gene TRBJ2-5; TRBD2 aligns across 7 bases. The CDR3 has 18 amino acids. The V gene's germline CDR1 is WNHNN and CDR2 SYGVQD (reference sequence). J gave up 3 bases and V 0 bases, and 13 bases lay outside the gene matches. The CDR3 region is CASSESGSGTRKKETQYF. DNA for the CDR3: TGCGCCAGCAGTGAGTCAGGAAGCGGGACGAGAAAAAAAGAGACCCAGTACTTC.

The V call is TRBV2, the J call TRBJ2-3; D remains ambiguous. This CDR3 spans 14 amino acids. The germline V and J ends were trimmed by 7 bases and 3 bases, with 14 bases remaining between them. CDR1 is SNHLY and CDR2 is FYNNEI in the germline V gene. The CDR3 sequence is CASKSEFLTDTQYF. The CDR3 coding sequence is TGTGCCAGCAAAAGTGAGTTCCTAACAGATACGCAGTATTTT.

This sequence joins TRBV19 and TRBJ2-6; weak D call: TRBD1 (6 bases). Trimming shortened V by 5 bases and J by 0 bases, and 17 bases separated the two germline ends. This CDR3 has 18 amino acids. Per the germline V gene, CDR1 is LNHDA and CDR2 is SQIVND (reference sequence). For the CDR3, the DNA is TGTGCCAGTAGTCCGAAACCGAGGGGGAGCTCTGGGGCCAACGTCCTGACTTTC. Protein product: CASSPKPRGSSGANVLTF.

V gene TRBV7-3 combines with J gene TRBJ2-1; D gene unclear. The ends were cut back, 0 bases at V and 10 bases at J, with 16 bases in the middle. The CDR3 has 15 amino acids. Germline V gene lookup returns CDR1 SGHTA and CDR2 FQGTGA. The CDR3, as DNA: TGTGCCAGCAGCTTAACGTTAGACCTCTACGGGGAGCAGTTCTTC. Translated, it gives CASSLTLDLYGEQFF.

The CDR3 reads CARSLVPGHYEQYF. The CDR3 region has the DNA TGTGCCAGAAGCTTGGTCCCAGGGCACTACGAGCAGTACTTC. The V and J genes are TRBV7-5 and TRBJ2-7; the table's D call TRBD1 went unverified against the DNA. TRBV7-5 is a pseudogene. The CDR3 is made up of 14 amino acids.

This clone has just one count. The V and J genes are TRBV5-8 and TRBJ1-2; tentative D call: TRBD1 (6 bases). V was trimmed by 1 base and J by 7 bases, leaving 11 bases between them. The CDR3 spans 13 residues. Germline V CDR1 and CDR2: SGHTS, YDEGEE. CDR3 coding DNA: TGTGCCAGCAGCTTGCTCAGGGGAAGTGGCTACACCTTC. This codes for CASSLLRGSGYTF. The complete variable domain, with remaining parts taken from reference TRBV5-8 and TRBJ1-2, reads EAGVTQSPTHLIKTRGQQATLRCSPISGHTSVYWYQQALGLGLQFLLWYDEGEERNRGNFPPRFSGRQFPNYSSELNVNALELEDSALYLCASSLLRGSGYTFGSGTRLTVV.

This chain joins TRBV6-5 and TRBJ1-2; TRBD1 might be the D (5 bases). Trimming removed 7 bases at V and 8 bases at J, with 17 bases between. Germline V CDR1 and CDR2: MNHEY, SVGAGI. The CDR3 runs to 13 residues. The CDR3 DNA sequence: TGTGCCAGCACCACCGGGGGGGTCGGAGGCTACACCTTC. This gives the protein CASTTGGVGGYTF.

The rearrangement uses TRBV11-3 and TRBJ2-1; perhaps TRBD2 as D (5 bases). This CDR3 has 16 amino acids. The germline V gene has CDR1 SGHNT and CDR2 YENEEA. The V gene lost 3 bases and the J gene lost 6 bases, with 18 bases spanning the gap. This CDR3 reads CASSLKAGGPPNEQFF. In DNA form, the CDR3 reads TGTGCCAGCAGCTTGAAGGCGGGCGGACCCCCCAATGAGCAGTTCTTC.

The chain combines TRBV11-2 with TRBJ2-7; 8 bases are shared with TRBD2. CDR3 size: 15 residues. The trim removed 4 bases at V and 2 bases at J, leaving 7 bases unmatched. Germline V gene sequence: CDR1 SGHAT, CDR2 FQNNGV. The CDR3 reads CASSSQAGGTYEQYF. CDR3 bases: TGTGCCAGCAGCTCCCAGGCGGGGGGCACCTACGAGCAGTACTTC.

This chain joins TRBV10-3 and TRBJ2-7, with TRBD2 matching over 16 bases. CDR1 ENHRY and CDR2 SYGVKD come from the germline V gene. The ends lost 4 bases at V and 3 bases at J; junction bases unmatched: 3. The CDR3 sequence is 16 residues long. The CDR3 is CAISGGTSGRGYEQYF. Here the CDR3 DNA reads TGTGCCATCAGTGGGGGGACTAGCGGGAGGGGCTACGAGCAGTACTTC.

The rearrangement joins TRBV19 to TRBJ2-1, with 7 nucleotides matching TRBD2. V lost 5 bases and J lost 1; bases outside the gene matches: 5. There are 15 residues in the CDR3. CDR1 is LNHDA, CDR2 SQIVND, per germline (reference sequence). Written as DNA, the CDR3 is TGTGCCAGTAGTCGGGGCGGGAGTTCCTACAATGAGCAGTTCTTC. Its protein is CASSRGGSSYNEQFF.

The genes are TRBV6-5 and TRBJ2-5; D perhaps matches TRBD1 (6 bases). The CDR3 has 12 amino acids. Germline CDR1 MNHEY, CDR2 SVGAGI. V shed 6 bases and J shed 5 bases, with 10 bases lying between them. The CDR3 bases are TGTGCCAGCAGCACAAGGGGGGAGACCCAGTACTTC. Translation gives CASSTRGETQYF.

This chain links TRBV5-1 with TRBJ2-7, with 7 bases that match TRBD1. There are 17 residues in the CDR3. Trimming took 3 bases from V and 2 from J; bases not matched to a gene: 14. CDR1 and CDR2 (germline): SGHRS, YFSETQ. The CDR3: CASSWLPPGQIAYEQYF. CDR3 bases: TGCGCCAGCAGCTGGCTACCCCCGGGACAGATAGCCTACGAGCAGTACTTC.

This clone was observed a handful of times. The chain recombines TRBV5-1 with TRBJ2-2, with a weak D call TRBD1 (6 bases). The CDR3 extends over 16 amino acids. V was shortened by 4 bases and J by 1 base, with 14 bases between the two germline ends. The germline V gene has CDR1 SGHRS and CDR2 YFSETQ. The CDR3 bases are TGCGCCAGCAGCGTTAATCCGACAGGGAACACCGGGGAGCTGTTTTTT. Its protein product is CASSVNPTGNTGELFF. The whole variable domain, filled in from reference TRBV5-1 and TRBJ2-2, reads KAGVTQTPRYLIKTRGQQVTLSCSPISGHRSVSWYQQTPGQGLQFLFEYFSETQRNKGNFPGRFSGRQFSNSRSEMNVSTLELGDSALYLCASSVNPTGNTGELFFGEGSRLTVL.

This clone was seen a few times. The chain combines TRBV7-3 with TRBJ1-5; possibly TRBD1 for D (6 bases). This CDR3 spans 13 amino acids. Germline-derived CDR1 and CDR2 are SGHTA and FQGTGA. Trimming pared 2 bases from V and 4 bases from J, leaving 6 bases between. The CDR3 loop reads CASSLGQNQPQHF. CDR3 nucleotides: TGTGCCAGCAGCTTAGGACAGAATCAGCCCCAGCATTTT.

The rearrangement uses TRBV7-6 and TRBJ2-3, with D tentatively TRBD1 (6 bases). Germline V gene data show CDR1 as SGHVS and CDR2 as FNYEAQ. V lost 6 bases and J lost 2, with 15 bases in between. The CDR3 length is 15 residues. CDR3 region: CASRRTASATDTQYF. Here the CDR3 DNA reads TGTGCCAGCAGAAGGACAGCCTCCGCCACAGATACGCAGTATTTT.

The chain couples TRBV29-1 to TRBJ1-2; 10 bases agree with TRBD1. Germline loops: CDR1 SQVTM, CDR2 ANQGSEA. The CDR3 loop spans 13 amino acids. The V and J ends lost 4 bases and 2 bases, in that order; junction bases with no gene match: 1. As DNA, the CDR3 is TGCAGCGTTGGGGGACAGGGGAACTATGGCTACACCTTC. It specifies CSVGGQGNYGYTF.

This clone has ten or more counts. The J gene is TRBJ2-7, the V gene TRBV5-1; unclear D gene. Germline values: CDR1 SGHRS, CDR2 YFSETQ. The CDR3 is 13 residues long. The ends were cut back, 4 bases at V and 2 bases at J, with 10 bases in the middle. The CDR3 sequence: CASSLEVAYEQYF. The CDR3 DNA reads TGCGCCAGCAGCCTGGAAGTAGCCTACGAGCAGTACTTC.

The chain uses TRBV5-5 and TRBJ2-3; 9 positions match TRBD2. The germline CDR1 and CDR2 sequences are SGHKS and YYEKEE (reference sequence). V was clipped by 0 bases and J by 6 bases; unmatched bases: 5. CDR3 length equals 15 residues. The DNA for the CDR3 is TGTGCCAGCAGCTTGGGAGCGGGGGGCAAGGATACGCAGTATTTT. It yields the protein CASSLGAGGKDTQYF.

V is TRBV28 and J is TRBJ1-1; no clear D. Trimming removed 2 bases from V and 5 bases from J, with 3 bases in between. Germline lookup yields CDR1 MDHEN and CDR2 SYDVKM. The CDR3 runs 11 residues. This CDR3 reads CASSLTTEAFF. DNA of the CDR3: TGTGCCAGCAGTTTAACAACTGAAGCTTTCTTT. The full variable domain, completed using reference TRBV28 and TRBJ1-1, is DVKVTQSSRYLVKRTGEKVFLECVQDMDHENMFWYRQDPGLGLRLIYFSYDVKMKEKGDIPEGYSVSREKKERFSLILESASTNQTSMYLCASSLTTEAFFGQGTRLTVV.

This clone was observed once. J is TRBJ2-1 and V is TRBV6-1, with TRBD2 identical over 12 bases. From germline, CDR1 is MNHNS and CDR2 SASEGT. The CDR3 runs 15 residues. After removal of 8 bases from V and 4 bases from J, the junction contained 6 bases not matched to a gene. The CDR3 region is CASPGLAGLYNEQFF. In DNA, the CDR3 is TGTGCCAGCCCGGGACTAGCGGGTCTATACAATGAGCAGTTCTTC.

This clone was found a few times. CDR3 in DNA: TGTGCCTGGAGCACTAGTTCGAACACCGGGGAGCTGTTTTTT. It is translated as CAWSTSSNTGELFF. This chain links TRBV30 with TRBJ2-2; D might be TRBD2 (5 bases). V was clipped by 3 bases and J by 0 bases, with 8 bases between them. The CDR3 runs to 14 residues. The V gene's germline CDR1 is GTSNPN and CDR2 SVGIG (reference sequence).